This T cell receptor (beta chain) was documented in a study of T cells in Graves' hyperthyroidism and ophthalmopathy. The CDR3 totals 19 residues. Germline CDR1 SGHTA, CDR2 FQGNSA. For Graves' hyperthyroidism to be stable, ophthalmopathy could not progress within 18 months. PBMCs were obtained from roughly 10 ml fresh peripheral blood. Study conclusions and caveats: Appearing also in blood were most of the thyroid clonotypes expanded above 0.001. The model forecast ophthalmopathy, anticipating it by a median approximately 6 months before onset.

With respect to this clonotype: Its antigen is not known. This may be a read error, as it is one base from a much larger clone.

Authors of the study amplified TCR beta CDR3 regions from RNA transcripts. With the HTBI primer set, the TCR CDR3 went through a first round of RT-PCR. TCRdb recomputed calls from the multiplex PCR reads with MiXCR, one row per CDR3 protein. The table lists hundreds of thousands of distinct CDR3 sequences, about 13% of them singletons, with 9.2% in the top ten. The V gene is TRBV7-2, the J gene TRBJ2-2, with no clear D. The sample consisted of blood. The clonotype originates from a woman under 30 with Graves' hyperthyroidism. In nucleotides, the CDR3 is TGTGTCAGCAGCTTAGCCTATCGGCCGAGAGATGCGAACACCGGGGAGCTGTTTTTT. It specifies CVSSLAYRPRDANTGELFF.